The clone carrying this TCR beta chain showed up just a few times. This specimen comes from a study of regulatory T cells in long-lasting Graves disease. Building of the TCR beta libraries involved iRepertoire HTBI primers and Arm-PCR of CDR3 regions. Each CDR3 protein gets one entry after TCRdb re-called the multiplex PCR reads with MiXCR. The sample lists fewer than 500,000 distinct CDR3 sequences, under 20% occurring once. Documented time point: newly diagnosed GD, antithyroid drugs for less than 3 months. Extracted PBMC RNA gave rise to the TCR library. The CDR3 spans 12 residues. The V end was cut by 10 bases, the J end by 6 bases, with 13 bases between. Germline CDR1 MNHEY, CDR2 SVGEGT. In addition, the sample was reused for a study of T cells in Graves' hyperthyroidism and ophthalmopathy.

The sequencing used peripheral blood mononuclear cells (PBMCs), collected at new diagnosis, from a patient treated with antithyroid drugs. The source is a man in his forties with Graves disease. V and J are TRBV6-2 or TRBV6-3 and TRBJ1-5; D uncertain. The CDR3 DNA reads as TGTGCCAATTCCGCCCTGAGTCAGCCCCAGCATTTT. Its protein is CANSALSQPQHF.